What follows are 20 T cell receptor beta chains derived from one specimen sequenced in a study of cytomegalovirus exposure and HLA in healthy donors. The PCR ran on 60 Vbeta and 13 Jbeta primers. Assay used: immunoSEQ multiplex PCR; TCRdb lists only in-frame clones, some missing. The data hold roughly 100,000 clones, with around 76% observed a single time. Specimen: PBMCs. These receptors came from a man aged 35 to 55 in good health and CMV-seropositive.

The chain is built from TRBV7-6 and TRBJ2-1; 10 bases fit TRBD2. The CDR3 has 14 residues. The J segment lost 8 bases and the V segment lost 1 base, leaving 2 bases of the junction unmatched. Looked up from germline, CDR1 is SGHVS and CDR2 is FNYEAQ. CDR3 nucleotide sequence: TGTGCCAGCAGCTTAGAACTAGCGGGGTATGAGCAGTTCTTC. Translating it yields CASSLELAGYEQFF.

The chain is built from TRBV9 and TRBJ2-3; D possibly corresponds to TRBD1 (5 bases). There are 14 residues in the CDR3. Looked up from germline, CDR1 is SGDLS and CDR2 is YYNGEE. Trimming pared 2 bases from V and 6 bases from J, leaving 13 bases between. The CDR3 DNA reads TGTGCCAGCAGCGTTCAAGGGGTGGCGGATACGCAGTATTTT. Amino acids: CASSVQGVADTQYF.

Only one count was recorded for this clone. The CDR3 DNA reads as TGTGCCAGCAGTCCGGGACAGGGTATTTTCCCCCTCCACTTT. Translated, it gives CASSPGQGIFPLHF. The chain recombines TRBV27 with TRBJ1-6, with 9 bases fitting TRBD1. Trimming took 5 bases from V and 13 from J; bases not matched to a gene: 9. In germline, CDR1 is MNHEY, CDR2 SMNVEV (reference sequence). The CDR3 has 14 amino acids.

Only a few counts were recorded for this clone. The CDR3 DNA sequence: TGTGCCAGCAGCCAGACCGGGACACACCTACGAAAGCAGTACTTC. This gives the protein CASSQTGTHLRKQYF. V is TRBV27 and J is TRBJ2-7, with TRBD1 as a possible D gene (6 bases). Germline lookup yields CDR1 MNHEY and CDR2 SMNVEV (reference sequence). The CDR3 consists of 15 residues. V was shortened by 6 bases and J by 8 bases, with 23 bases between the two germline ends.

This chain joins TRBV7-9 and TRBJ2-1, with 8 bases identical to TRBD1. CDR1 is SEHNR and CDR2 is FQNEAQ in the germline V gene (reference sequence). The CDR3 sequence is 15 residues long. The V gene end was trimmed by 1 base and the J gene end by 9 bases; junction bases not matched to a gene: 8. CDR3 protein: CASSLGTGRTTEQFF. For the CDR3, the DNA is TGTGCCAGCAGCTTAGGGACAGGGAGGACCACTGAGCAGTTCTTC.

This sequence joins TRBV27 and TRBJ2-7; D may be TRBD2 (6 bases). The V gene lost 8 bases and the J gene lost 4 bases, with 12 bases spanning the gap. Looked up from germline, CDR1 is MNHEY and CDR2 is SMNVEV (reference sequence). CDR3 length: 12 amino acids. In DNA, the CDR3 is TGTGCCAGCGGCGAGCGGGCTTACGAGCAGTACTTC. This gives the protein CASGERAYEQYF.

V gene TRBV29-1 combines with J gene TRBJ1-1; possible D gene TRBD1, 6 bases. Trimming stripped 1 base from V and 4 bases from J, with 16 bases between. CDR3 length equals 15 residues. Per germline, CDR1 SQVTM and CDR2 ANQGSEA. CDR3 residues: CSVEGGQRKGTEAFF. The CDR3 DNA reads TGCAGCGTTGAAGGGGGGCAGAGGAAAGGCACTGAAGCTTTCTTT.

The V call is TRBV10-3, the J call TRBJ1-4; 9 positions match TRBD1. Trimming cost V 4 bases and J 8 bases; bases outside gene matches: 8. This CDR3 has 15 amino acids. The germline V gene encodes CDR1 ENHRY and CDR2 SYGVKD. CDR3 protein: CAISAGQGTGEKLFF. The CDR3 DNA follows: TGTGCCATCAGTGCCGGACAGGGGACAGGGGAAAAACTGTTTTTT.

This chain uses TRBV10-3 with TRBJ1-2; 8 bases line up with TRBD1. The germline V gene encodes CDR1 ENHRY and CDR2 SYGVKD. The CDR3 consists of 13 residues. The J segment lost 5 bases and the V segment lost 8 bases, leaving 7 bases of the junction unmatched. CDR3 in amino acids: CAILLTGAYGYTF. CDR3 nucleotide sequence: TGTGCCATCCTCTTGACAGGGGCTTATGGCTACACCTTC.

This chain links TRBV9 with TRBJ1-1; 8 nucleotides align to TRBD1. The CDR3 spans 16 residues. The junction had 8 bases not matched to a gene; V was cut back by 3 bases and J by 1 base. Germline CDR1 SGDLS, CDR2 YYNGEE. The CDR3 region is CASSAGTGPPNTEAFF. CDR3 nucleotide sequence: TGTGCCAGCAGCGCCGGGACAGGACCTCCGAACACTGAAGCTTTCTTT.

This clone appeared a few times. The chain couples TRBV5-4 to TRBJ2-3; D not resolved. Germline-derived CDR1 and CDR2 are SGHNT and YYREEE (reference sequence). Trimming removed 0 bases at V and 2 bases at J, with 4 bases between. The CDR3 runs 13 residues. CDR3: CASSLDYTDTQYF. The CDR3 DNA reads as TGTGCCAGCAGCTTGGACTACACAGATACGCAGTATTTT. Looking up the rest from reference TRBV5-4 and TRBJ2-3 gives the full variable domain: ETGVTQSPTHLIKTRGQQVTLRCSSQSGHNTVSWYQQALGQGPQFIFQYYREEENGRGNFPPRFSGLQFPNYSSELNVNALELDDSALYLCASSLDYTDTQYFGPGTRLTVL.

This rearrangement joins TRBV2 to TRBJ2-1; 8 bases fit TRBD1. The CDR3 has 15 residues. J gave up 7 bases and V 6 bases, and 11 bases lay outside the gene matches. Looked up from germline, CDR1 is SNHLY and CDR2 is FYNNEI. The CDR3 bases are TGTGCCAGCAGCGGGGGACAGGTTCTTGGTAATGAGCAGTTCTTC. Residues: CASSGGQVLGNEQFF.

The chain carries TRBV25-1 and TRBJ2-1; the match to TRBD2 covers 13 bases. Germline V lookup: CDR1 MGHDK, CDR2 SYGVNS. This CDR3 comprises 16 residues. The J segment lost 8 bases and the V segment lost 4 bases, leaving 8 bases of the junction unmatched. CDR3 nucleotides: TGTGCCAGCAGTGCCGGGACTAGCGGGAAGAAGGATGAGCAGTTCTTC. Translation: CASSAGTSGKKDEQFF.

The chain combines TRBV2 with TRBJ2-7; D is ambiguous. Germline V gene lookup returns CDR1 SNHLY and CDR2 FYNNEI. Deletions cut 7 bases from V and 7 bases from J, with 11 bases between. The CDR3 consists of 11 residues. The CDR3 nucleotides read TGTGCCAGCAACTCCAGGATGGAGCAGTACTTC. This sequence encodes CASNSRMEQYF.

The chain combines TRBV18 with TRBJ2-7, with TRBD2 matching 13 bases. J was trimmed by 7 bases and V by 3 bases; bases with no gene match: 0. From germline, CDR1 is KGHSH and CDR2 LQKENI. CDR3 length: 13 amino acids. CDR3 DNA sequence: TGTGCCAGCTCACCGGGACTAGCGGGGGAGCAGTACTTC. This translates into CASSPGLAGEQYF.

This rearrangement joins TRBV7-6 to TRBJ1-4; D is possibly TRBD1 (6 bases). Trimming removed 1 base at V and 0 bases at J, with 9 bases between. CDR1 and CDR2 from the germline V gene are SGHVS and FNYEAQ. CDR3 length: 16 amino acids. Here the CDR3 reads CASSLGGGTTNEKLFF. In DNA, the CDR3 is TGTGCCAGCAGCTTAGGAGGGGGAACAACTAATGAAAAACTGTTTTTT.

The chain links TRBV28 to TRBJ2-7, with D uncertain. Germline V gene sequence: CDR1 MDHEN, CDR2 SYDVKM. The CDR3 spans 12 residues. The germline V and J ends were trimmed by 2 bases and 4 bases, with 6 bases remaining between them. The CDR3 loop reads CASSLEEYEQYF. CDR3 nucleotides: TGTGCCAGCAGTTTAGAGGAGTACGAGCAGTACTTC.

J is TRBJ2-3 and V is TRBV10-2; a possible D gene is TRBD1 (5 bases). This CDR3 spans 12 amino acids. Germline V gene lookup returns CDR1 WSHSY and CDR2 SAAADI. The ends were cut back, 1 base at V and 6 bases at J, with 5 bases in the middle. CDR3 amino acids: CASSEWGDTQYF. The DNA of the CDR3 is TGCGCCAGCAGTGAGTGGGGCGATACGCAGTATTTT.

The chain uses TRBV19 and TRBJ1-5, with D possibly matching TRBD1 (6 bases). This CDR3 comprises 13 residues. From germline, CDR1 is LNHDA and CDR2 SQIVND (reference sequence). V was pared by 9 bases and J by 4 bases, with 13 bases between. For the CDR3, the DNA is TGTGCCAGCTCCGGCACAGGGAATCAGCCCCAGCATTTT. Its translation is CASSGTGNQPQHF.

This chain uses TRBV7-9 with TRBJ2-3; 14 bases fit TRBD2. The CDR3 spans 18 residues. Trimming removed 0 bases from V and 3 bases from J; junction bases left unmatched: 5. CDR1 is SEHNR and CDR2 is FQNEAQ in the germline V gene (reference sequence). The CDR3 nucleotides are TGTGCCAGCAGCTTAGCCCAGAGGACTAGCGGGAGGACAGATACGCAGTATTTT. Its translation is CASSLAQRTSGRTDTQYF.